This T cell receptor beta chain emerged from a study of blood T cell repertoires in COVID-19. The wider study: The United States, Italy and Spain provided the acute and convalescent COVID-19 samples. T cells, B-cell-depleted T cells, or PBMCs supplied cDNA or gDNA.

Participant age was about 18 to 95 years, and participants resided in roughly 25 US areas. Per the original methods: Amplification of reference gene primers was used by the study to estimate nucleated cell counts. The protocol was immunoSEQ multiplex PCR, while the TCRdb copy is restricted to in-frame clones and leaves out a portion. That table gives V, J and clone size, and the DNA gave D and trimming. Here the sample spans about 200,000 clones, approximately 89% being singletons. The material sequenced was PBMCs or T cells enriched from blood (not recorded which). The TCR originated in a woman between 25 and 40 years old with acute COVID-19.

Here the CDR3 reads CASSLAGTALNEKLFF. The CDR3 DNA reads TGTGCCAGCAGCTTAGCCGGGACAGCTCTTAATGAAAAACTGTTTTTT. The chain recombines TRBV5-5 with TRBJ1-4, with TRBD1 identical over 7 bases. The CDR3 covers 16 residues. Germline values: CDR1 SGHKS, CDR2 YYEKEE (reference sequence). Trimming cost V 2 bases and J 4 bases; bases outside gene matches: 8.